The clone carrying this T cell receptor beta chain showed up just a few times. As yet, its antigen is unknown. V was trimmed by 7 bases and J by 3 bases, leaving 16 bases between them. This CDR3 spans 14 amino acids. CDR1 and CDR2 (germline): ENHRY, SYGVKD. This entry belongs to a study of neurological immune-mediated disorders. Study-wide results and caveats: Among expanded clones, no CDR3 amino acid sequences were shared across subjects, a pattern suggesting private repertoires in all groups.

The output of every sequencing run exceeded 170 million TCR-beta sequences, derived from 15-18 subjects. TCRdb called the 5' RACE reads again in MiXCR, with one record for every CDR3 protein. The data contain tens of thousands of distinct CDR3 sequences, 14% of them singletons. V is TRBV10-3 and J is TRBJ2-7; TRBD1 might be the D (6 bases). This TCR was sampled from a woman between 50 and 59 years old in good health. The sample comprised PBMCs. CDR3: CAIKDSTGNYEQYF. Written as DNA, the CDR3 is TGTGCCATCAAAGATTCCACAGGGAACTACGAGCAGTACTTC.